This T cell receptor beta chain was recorded in a study of blood T cell repertoires in COVID-19. Background on the study: Whether acute or convalescent, the COVID-19 samples came from the United States, Italy and Spain.

The CDR3 is 15 amino acids. V lost 5 bases, J lost 4 bases, and 8 bases stayed unmatched. Germline CDR1 reads MNHEY; CDR2 reads SVGEGT. As processed by the authors: Reference gene primer amplification gave nucleated cell count estimates. Measured with immunoSEQ multiplex PCR; TCRdb has only the in-frame clones, and not every one. Clone size and V and J calls were adopted from that table, with D and trimming inferred from the DNA. The sample carries 240,000 or so clones, just under 85% recorded once. Sequences were obtained from peripheral blood. The chain has TRBV6-2 or TRBV6-3 and TRBJ2-1, with 7 bases identical to TRBD2. The TCR comes from a woman aged 80 or over with acute or convalescent COVID-19. The CDR3 protein is CASSNSGKGYNEQFF. As DNA, the CDR3 is TGTGCCAGCAGTAACAGCGGGAAGGGTTACAATGAGCAGTTCTTC.